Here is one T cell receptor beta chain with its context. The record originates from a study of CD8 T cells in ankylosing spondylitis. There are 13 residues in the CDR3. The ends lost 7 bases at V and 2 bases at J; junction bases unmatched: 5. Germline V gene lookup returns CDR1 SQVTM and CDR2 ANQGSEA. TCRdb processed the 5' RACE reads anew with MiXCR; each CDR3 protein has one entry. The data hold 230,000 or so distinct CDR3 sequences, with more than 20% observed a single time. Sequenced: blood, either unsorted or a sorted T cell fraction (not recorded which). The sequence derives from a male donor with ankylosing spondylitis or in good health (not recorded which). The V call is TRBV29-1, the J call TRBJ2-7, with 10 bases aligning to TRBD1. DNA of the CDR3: TGCAGCGACACCGGACAGGGGGCCTACGAGCAGTACTTC. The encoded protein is CSDTGQGAYEQYF.